This is a list of T cell receptor beta chains from one sample in a study of vaccination and CD4 T cells after COVID-19. TCRdb independently ran MiXCR on the PCR reads; one entry per CDR3 protein. This sample has tens of thousands of distinct CDR3 sequences, with less than 80% found just once. Which antigens these TCRs recognize remains unknown. Sequencing input: CD4+ T cells from blood, cultured in vitro. The receptor set was obtained from a human donor who had recovered from COVID-19. CDR3s include the opening cysteine and the closing phenylalanine or tryptophan. Each record gives: D gene, J gene, V gene, clone size, CDR3 DNA, CDR3 protein. D genes are given only for firm matches. Expanded clones are given a class, and other clones once, few, many or no size at all.

d_call: NA; j_call: TRBJ2-1; v_call: TRBV5-1; clone_size: NA; cdr3_nt: TGCGCCAGCAGCTTGGAGCAAGCGGCTCTAGTCAGGGATGAGCAGTTCTTC; cdr3_aa: CASSLEQAALVRDEQFF
d_call: NA; j_call: TRBJ1-1; v_call: TRBV7-2; clone_size: few; cdr3_nt: TGTGCCAGCAGCTTAAACTGGAGTGCCAAAGACGAAGCTTTCTTT; cdr3_aa: CASSLNWSAKDEAFF
d_call: NA; j_call: TRBJ2-1; v_call: TRBV4-3; clone_size: few; cdr3_nt: TGCGCCAGCAGCCAAGAGAGCGTTAGCGCCCAGCAGTTCTTC; cdr3_aa: CASSQESVSAQQFF
d_call: NA; j_call: TRBJ2-5; v_call: TRBV19; clone_size: once; cdr3_nt: TGTGCCAGCGCGGGCATACCTATGGAGACCCAGTACTTC; cdr3_aa: CASAGIPMETQYF
d_call: TRBD2; j_call: TRBJ2-1; v_call: TRBV7-2; clone_size: few; cdr3_nt: TGTGCCAGCAGCGGTATTGGACTAGCGTCGAATGAGCAGTTCTTC; cdr3_aa: CASSGIGLASNEQFF
d_call: NA; j_call: TRBJ1-1; v_call: TRBV6-2/TRBV6-3; clone_size: NA; cdr3_nt: TGTGCCAGCAGTTACACCCCCTGGCAGGGAGGCACTGAAGCTTTCTTT; cdr3_aa: CASSYTPWQGGTEAFF
d_call: TRBD1; j_call: TRBJ2-4; v_call: TRBV20-1; clone_size: NA; cdr3_nt: TGCAGTGCAGACAGGGGATGGGCCAAAAACATTCAGTACTTC; cdr3_aa: CSADRGWAKNIQYF
d_call: TRBD2; j_call: TRBJ2-2; v_call: TRBV20-1; clone_size: NA; cdr3_nt: TGCAGTGCGAAGCTAGCGGCCGCGAACACCGGGGAGCTGTTTTTT; cdr3_aa: CSAKLAAANTGELFF
d_call: NA; j_call: TRBJ2-1; v_call: TRBV10-1; clone_size: NA; cdr3_nt: TGCGCCAGCAGTGAGTCGGGAACGACCTCCTACAATGAGCAGTTCTTC; cdr3_aa: CASSESGTTSYNEQFF
d_call: NA; j_call: TRBJ1-5; v_call: TRBV15; clone_size: NA; cdr3_nt: TGTGCCACCAGCAGAGTGGTCGGCCAAAATCAGCCCCAGCATTTT; cdr3_aa: CATSRVVGQNQPQHF
d_call: NA; j_call: TRBJ2-7; v_call: TRBV19; clone_size: NA; cdr3_nt: TGTGCCAGTAGTATCTTCGGGGGCGGGCCCCCCTACGAGCAGTACTTC; cdr3_aa: CASSIFGGGPPYEQYF
d_call: TRBD1; j_call: TRBJ1-2; v_call: TRBV11-2; clone_size: NA; cdr3_nt: TGTGCCAGCAGCTTATGGGGGACAGGGCGGAACTATGGCTACACCTTC; cdr3_aa: CASSLWGTGRNYGYTF
d_call: NA; j_call: TRBJ2-1; v_call: TRBV10-1; clone_size: NA; cdr3_nt: TGCGCCAGCAGTGAGTCGGGGGGCCCGCGAAGGGTAGAGCAGTTCTTC; cdr3_aa: CASSESGGPRRVEQFF
d_call: TRBD1; j_call: TRBJ1-2; v_call: TRBV19; clone_size: few; cdr3_nt: TGTGCCAGTAGTGTCCTCGACAGGGGCTATGGCTACACCTTC; cdr3_aa: CASSVLDRGYGYTF
d_call: NA; j_call: TRBJ1-1; v_call: TRBV7-2; clone_size: NA; cdr3_nt: TGTGCCAGCAGCTTAGTGGCCGGGAACACTGAAGCTTTCTTT; cdr3_aa: CASSLVAGNTEAFF
d_call: TRBD2; j_call: TRBJ2-2; v_call: TRBV20-1; clone_size: NA; cdr3_nt: TGCAGTGCTGGACTAGCGAGTAGACCCGGGGAGCTGTTTTTT; cdr3_aa: CSAGLASRPGELFF
d_call: TRBD1; j_call: TRBJ2-3; v_call: TRBV27; clone_size: NA; cdr3_nt: TGTGCCAGCAGGCCGGACAGGGGGGCGCAGTATTTT; cdr3_aa: CASRPDRGAQYF
d_call: NA; j_call: TRBJ2-5; v_call: TRBV7-9; clone_size: NA; cdr3_nt: TGTGCCAGCAGCTTAGCGAAGGACTTACAAGAGACCCAGTACTTC; cdr3_aa: CASSLAKDLQETQYF
d_call: NA; j_call: TRBJ2-2; v_call: TRBV20-1; clone_size: NA; cdr3_nt: TGCAGTGCTAGACCAAGCGGCCCCGGGGAGCTGTTTTTT; cdr3_aa: CSARPSGPGELFF
d_call: TRBD1; j_call: TRBJ1-2; v_call: TRBV18; clone_size: medium-sized; cdr3_nt: TGTGCCAGCTCACTGAGACAGGGGGCGGACATCGGCTACACCTTC; cdr3_aa: CASSLRQGADIGYTF
d_call: NA; j_call: TRBJ2-3; v_call: TRBV27; clone_size: NA; cdr3_nt: TGTGCCAGCAGTTCCCTAGGCAGCACAGATACGCAGTATTTT; cdr3_aa: CASSSLGSTDTQYF
d_call: NA; j_call: TRBJ2-2; v_call: TRBV20-1; clone_size: NA; cdr3_nt: TGCAGTGCTAGAAATCATACTAGACTAGTTGCCGGGGAGCTGTTTTTT; cdr3_aa: CSARNHTRLVAGELFF
d_call: NA; j_call: TRBJ1-1; v_call: TRBV6-5; clone_size: few; cdr3_nt: TGTGCCAGCAGTTACAAGGGGTCGGTAGGAAGTACTGAAGCTTTCTTT; cdr3_aa: CASSYKGSVGSTEAFF
d_call: TRBD1; j_call: TRBJ1-3; v_call: TRBV30; clone_size: once; cdr3_nt: TGTGCCTGGCGACGCAACAGGGGGAACACCATATATTTT; cdr3_aa: CAWRRNRGNTIYF
d_call: TRBD2; j_call: TRBJ2-1; v_call: TRBV6-2/TRBV6-3; clone_size: NA; cdr3_nt: TGTGCCAGCAGTCCCCCCACTAGCGGGTTCAGGCAGTTCTTC; cdr3_aa: CASSPPTSGFRQFF
d_call: NA; j_call: TRBJ1-5; v_call: TRBV6-5; clone_size: NA; cdr3_nt: TGTGCCAGCAGTTGGGGGACTGTGGGGGGCAATCAGCCCCAGCATTTT; cdr3_aa: CASSWGTVGGNQPQHF
d_call: NA; j_call: TRBJ1-1; v_call: TRBV15; clone_size: NA; cdr3_nt: TGTGCCACCAGTAGCTTTAAGGGGACTGAAGCTTTCTTT; cdr3_aa: CATSSFKGTEAFF
d_call: NA; j_call: TRBJ1-1; v_call: TRBV18; clone_size: NA; cdr3_nt: TGTGCCAGCTCACCGATCACAAGGAACACTGAAGCTTTCTTT; cdr3_aa: CASSPITRNTEAFF
d_call: NA; j_call: TRBJ2-7; v_call: TRBV7-2; clone_size: few; cdr3_nt: TGTGCCAGCAGCTTAGGGACAGTTTACGAGCAGTACTTC; cdr3_aa: CASSLGTVYEQYF
d_call: NA; j_call: TRBJ2-7; v_call: TRBV6-2/TRBV6-3; clone_size: NA; cdr3_nt: TGTGCCAGCAGACTGCGGATTAGCTACGAGCAGTACTTC; cdr3_aa: CASRLRISYEQYF
d_call: TRBD1; j_call: TRBJ1-5; v_call: TRBV20-1; clone_size: NA; cdr3_nt: TGCAGTGCTGCCGGGACAGCGATTTATAGCAATCAGCCCCAGCATTTT; cdr3_aa: CSAAGTAIYSNQPQHF
d_call: NA; j_call: TRBJ2-3; v_call: TRBV6-2/TRBV6-3; clone_size: NA; cdr3_nt: TGTGCCAGCAGTATACCCCCTAGCACAGATACGCAGTATTTT; cdr3_aa: CASSIPPSTDTQYF
d_call: TRBD1; j_call: TRBJ1-5; v_call: TRBV6-1; clone_size: NA; cdr3_nt: TGTGCCAGCAGCCCGGGACAGGCCAATCAGCCCCAGCATTTT; cdr3_aa: CASSPGQANQPQHF
d_call: NA; j_call: TRBJ2-7; v_call: TRBV5-4; clone_size: NA; cdr3_nt: TGTGCCAGCAGCTTGCAGGAAGCCTACGAGCAGTACTTC; cdr3_aa: CASSLQEAYEQYF
d_call: NA; j_call: TRBJ1-1; v_call: TRBV7-2; clone_size: NA; cdr3_nt: TGTGCCAGCAGCTCCAGAGCTATGAACATTGAAGCTTTCTTT; cdr3_aa: CASSSRAMNIEAFF
d_call: TRBD1; j_call: TRBJ2-5; v_call: TRBV11-2; clone_size: once; cdr3_nt: TGTGCCAGCAGCCCGGACAGGGGACGGGTGGAGACCCAGTACTTC; cdr3_aa: CASSPDRGRVETQYF
d_call: NA; j_call: TRBJ2-1; v_call: TRBV11-2; clone_size: NA; cdr3_nt: TGTGCCAGCAGCTTAGATTTTTTCAGTACGCACATTGGGGACAATGAGCAGTTCTTC; cdr3_aa: CASSLDFFSTHIGDNEQFF
d_call: TRBD1; j_call: TRBJ2-7; v_call: TRBV9; clone_size: once; cdr3_nt: TGTGCCAGCAGCCCACAGGGGGCCTTCTACGAGCAGTACTTC; cdr3_aa: CASSPQGAFYEQYF